Below are 5 T cell receptor beta chains sequenced from a single sample in a study of blood T cell repertoires in COVID-19. Some clones are missing from TCRdb's copy, which holds only in-frame ones; the method was immunoSEQ multiplex PCR. The table lists 250,000 to 300,000 clones, 88% of them singletons, with 2% in the top ten. The sample comprised PBMCs or T cells enriched from blood (not recorded which). These receptor sequences come from a woman aged 60-75 years in a cohort exposed to, infected with or recovered from COVID-19 (not recorded which).

The CDR3 nucleotides are TGTGCCAGCAGCAGACTAGCAGGTCACTCCTACGAGCAGTACTTC. This gives the protein CASSRLAGHSYEQYF. V gene TRBV6-5 combines with J gene TRBJ2-7; TRBD2 matches 7 bases. The germline gives CDR1 MNHEY, CDR2 SVGAGI. After removal of 6 bases from V and 0 bases from J, the junction contained 8 bases not matched to a gene. The length of the CDR3 is 15 residues.

This clone was detected only a few times. This rearrangement joins TRBV3-1 (or the pseudogene TRBV3-2) to TRBJ1-6; unclear D gene. From germline, CDR1 is LGHDT and CDR2 YNNKEL (reference sequence). The CDR3 loop spans 13 amino acids. V lost 2 bases to trimming and J lost 10 bases, with 9 bases between them. DNA for the CDR3: TGTGCCAGCAGCCAAAGAGAGGGATCACCCCTCCACTTT. Translation gives CASSQREGSPLHF.

This clone appeared once. The chain uses TRBV18 and TRBJ2-7, with D hard to call. V was trimmed by 4 bases and J by 2 bases, leaving 9 bases between them. The CDR3 spans 13 residues. In germline, CDR1 is KGHSH, CDR2 LQKENI. The CDR3 nucleotides read TGTGCCAGCTCACAGACTGAAGCCTACGAGCAGTACTTC. Translating it yields CASSQTEAYEQYF.

The V gene is TRBV5-5, the J gene TRBJ2-1, with 10 bases identical to TRBD2. V lost 0 bases, J lost 9 bases, and 6 bases stayed unmatched. Germline assignment: CDR1 SGHKS and CDR2 YYEKEE (reference sequence). The CDR3 consists of 15 residues. CDR3 nucleotides: TGTGCCAGCAGCTTGGGAGCGGGAGGGCCAAGTGAGCAGTTCTTC. It codes for CASSLGAGGPSEQFF.

This chain joins TRBV19 and TRBJ1-1; TRBD1 aligns across 8 bases. From germline, CDR1 is LNHDA and CDR2 SQIVND (reference sequence). V trimming: 1 base; J trimming: 3 bases; junction bases outside the gene matches: 10. The CDR3 extends over 17 amino acids. In DNA form, the CDR3 reads TGTGCCAGTAGTATAGGAGGGGCAGGGGGCCGGGACACTGAAGCTTTCTTT. Translating it yields CASSIGGAGGRDTEAFF.